The 20 T cell receptor beta chains below were found in one sample sequenced in a study of blood T cell repertoires in COVID-19. Method: immunoSEQ multiplex PCR; TCRdb's copy keeps in-frame clones and lacks some. The data contain 45,000 to 55,000 clones, less than 95% of them singletons. The source material was peripheral blood. Source of these receptors: a woman in her 40s with active COVID-19.

The J gene is TRBJ2-2, the V gene TRBV7-9; 8 bases are a match to TRBD2. Losses at the gene ends were 3 bases for V and 3 bases for J; bases not matched to a gene: 0. The CDR3 sequence is 14 residues long. Germline V gene data show CDR1 as SEHNR and CDR2 as FQNEAQ (reference sequence). The CDR3 bases are TGTGCCAGCAGCTTTAGCGGGGACACCGGGGAGCTGTTTTTT. This sequence encodes CASSFSGDTGELFF.

The rearrangement uses TRBV21-1 and TRBJ2-1; the table names TRBD2, a call not compared with the DNA. TRBV21-1 is recorded as a pseudogene. This CDR3 has 20 residues. CDR3 sequence: CASSLRTSGGQRDSYNEQFF. The CDR3 DNA follows: TGTGCCAGCAGCCTGCGGACTAGCGGGGGTCAAAGGGACTCCTACAATGAGCAGTTCTTC.

This chain joins TRBV19 and TRBJ2-5, with 7 bases matching TRBD2. The germline V gene encodes CDR1 LNHDA and CDR2 SQIVND (reference sequence). Trimming removed 5 bases from V and 1 base from J; junction bases left unmatched: 4. The CDR3 has 14 amino acids. In DNA form, the CDR3 reads TGTGCCAGTAGTGTCGGGGGGTCCCAAGAGACCCAGTACTTC. Amino acids: CASSVGGSQETQYF.

The chain links TRBV6-2 or TRBV6-3 to TRBJ2-7; TRBD2 is a possible D gene (6 bases). The V and J ends lost 5 bases and 6 bases respectively, with 11 bases between them. The CDR3 sequence is 12 residues long. Germline V gene data show CDR1 as MNHEY and CDR2 as SVGEGT. As DNA, the CDR3 is TGTGCCAGCAGTCACGGAGGGGTCGAGCAGTACTTC. The encoded protein is CASSHGGVEQYF.

This chain uses TRBV5-1 with TRBJ2-1; TRBD1 matches at 8 bases. This CDR3 region has 15 residues. V was pared by 4 bases and J by 8 bases, with 11 bases of the junction left unmatched. CDR1 and CDR2 from the germline V gene are SGHRS and YFSETQ. The CDR3 DNA sequence: TGCGCCAGCAGCCTAACCTTGCCGGGACAGGATGAGCAGTTCTTC. Translation gives CASSLTLPGQDEQFF. Drawing the rest from reference TRBV5-1 and TRBJ2-1, the complete variable domain is KAGVTQTPRYLIKTRGQQVTLSCSPISGHRSVSWYQQTPGQGLQFLFEYFSETQRNKGNFPGRFSGRQFSNSRSEMNVSTLELGDSALYLCASSLTLPGQDEQFFGPGTRLTVL.

The chain couples TRBV5-1 to TRBJ2-5; 9 nucleotides align to TRBD2. The V segment lost 0 bases and the J segment 5 bases; nucleotides outside the gene matches: 11. Per the germline V gene, CDR1 is SGHRS and CDR2 is YFSETQ. The CDR3 has 17 amino acids. In nucleotides, the CDR3 is TGCGCCAGCAGCTTGGGTACCAGCGGGGGGCCGGGCGAGACCCAGTACTTC. Protein: CASSLGTSGGPGETQYF.

This chain connects TRBV9 to TRBJ1-1, with a tentative D call TRBD1 (5 bases). This CDR3 is built from 14 residues. V was cut by 3 bases and J by 5 bases, with 14 bases left in between. Germline assignment: CDR1 SGDLS and CDR2 YYNGEE. The CDR3 DNA follows: TGTGCCAGCAGCGGCCGGGGGATTGGGACTGAAGCTTTCTTT. This sequence encodes CASSGRGIGTEAFF.

This rearrangement joins TRBV4-2 to TRBJ2-1, with TRBD2 identical over 11 bases. The germline gives CDR1 LGHNA, CDR2 YNFKEQ. The CDR3 runs to 18 residues. Germline trimming cut 0 bases from V and 4 bases from J; bases unmatched to any gene: 8. The CDR3 sequence: CASSQEGSSGGTYNEQFF. In nucleotides, the CDR3 is TGTGCCAGCAGCCAAGAAGGTTCTAGCGGGGGGACATACAATGAGCAGTTCTTC.

The rearrangement uses TRBV6-5 and TRBJ2-3; 10 positions match TRBD2. There are 15 residues in the CDR3. Germline V lookup: CDR1 MNHEY, CDR2 SVGAGI. Trimming removed 6 bases from V and 7 bases from J; junction bases left unmatched: 10. The CDR3 region has the DNA TGTGCCAGCAGAAAAAGCGGGGGGGCCGTAAATACGCAGTATTTT. Protein sequence: CASRKSGGAVNTQYF.

The chain employs TRBV11-3 and TRBJ2-3, with TRBD1 identical over 8 bases. V gave up 5 bases and J gave up 5 bases; unmatched junction bases: 12. This CDR3 region has 16 residues. Germline V gene sequence: CDR1 SGHNT, CDR2 YENEEA. The CDR3 protein is CASSTRDGQGVDTQYF. The CDR3 nucleotides read TGTGCCAGCAGCACCCGAGATGGACAGGGTGTAGATACGCAGTATTTT.

This chain connects TRBV13 to TRBJ2-1; 10 nucleotides agree with TRBD2. This CDR3 contains 15 residues. CDR1 is PRHDT, CDR2 FYEKMQ, per germline (reference sequence). V shed 4 bases, J shed 4 bases, and the junction held 4 bases outside the gene matches. The CDR3 nucleotides are TGTGCCAGCAGCTCCGGACTAGCGGATTACAATGAGCAGTTCTTC. This translates into CASSSGLADYNEQFF.

The CDR3 region is CASSQDPSTDTQYF. CDR3 coding DNA: TGTGCCAGCAGCCAAGACCCTAGCACAGATACGCAGTATTTT. The chain carries TRBV3-1 (or the pseudogene TRBV3-2) and TRBJ2-3; D ambiguous. V gave up 0 bases and J gave up 0 bases, with 4 bases separating them. There are 14 residues in the CDR3. CDR1 is LGHDT and CDR2 is YNNKEL in the germline V gene (reference sequence).

The sample holds one count of this clone. This sequence joins TRBV7-6 and TRBJ2-7; 9 bases line up with TRBD1. The V and J ends lost 4 bases and 4 bases, in that order; junction bases with no gene match: 5. This CDR3 region has 14 residues. Germline V CDR1 and CDR2: SGHVS, FNYEAQ. The CDR3 is CASSSIQGAYEQYF. The CDR3 nucleotides read TGTGCCAGCAGCTCTATACAGGGGGCTTACGAGCAGTACTTC.

This clone was seen just once. The chain joins TRBV27 to TRBJ2-3; 10 bases line up with TRBD1. The CDR3 loop spans 14 amino acids. CDR1 MNHEY and CDR2 SMNVEV come from the germline V gene (reference sequence). Germline trimming cut 6 bases from V and 4 bases from J; bases unmatched to any gene: 4. The CDR3 region has the DNA TGTGCCAGCAGGGACAGGGGGGTATCAGATACGCAGTATTTT. As protein: CASRDRGVSDTQYF.

The genes are TRBV21-1 and TRBJ1-3. TRBV21-1 is termed a pseudogene. There are 21 residues in the CDR3. CDR3 DNA: TGTGCCAGCAGCAAAGTAGAATCGTCTTGGGGGACTGGTTACTCTGGAAACACCATATATTTT. Residues: CASSKVESSWGTGYSGNTIYF.

This chain connects TRBV2 to TRBJ2-1; TRBD2 matches 7 bases. This CDR3 is built from 13 residues. V gave up 10 bases and J gave up 3 bases; unmatched junction bases: 6. Germline CDR1 is SNHLY and CDR2 is FYNNEI. CDR3 nucleotide sequence: TGTGCCACGCGGGACTACTTCTACAATGAGCAGTTCTTC. This sequence encodes CATRDYFYNEQFF.

The J gene is TRBJ1-2, the V gene TRBV5-6, with D uncertain. V was cut by 0 bases and J by 4 bases, with 13 bases left in between. The CDR3 length is 15 residues. Germline V gives CDR1 SGHDT, CDR2 YYEEEE. The CDR3 spells CASSLVADDPYGYTF. The CDR3 bases are TGTGCCAGCAGCTTGGTGGCAGATGATCCCTATGGCTACACCTTC.

The J gene is TRBJ2-7, the V gene TRBV7-9; TRBD1 might be the D (6 bases). Trimming pared 5 bases from V and 0 bases from J, leaving 14 bases between. The CDR3 consists of 15 residues. The germline V gene encodes CDR1 SEHNR and CDR2 FQNEAQ (reference sequence). The CDR3 reads CASSPRRDNSYEQYF. The CDR3 DNA is TGTGCCAGCAGCCCACGACGGGACAACTCCTACGAGCAGTACTTC.

The chain recombines TRBV18 with TRBJ1-3; 8 nucleotides align to TRBD1. Germline CDR1 and CDR2: KGHSH and LQKENI. The CDR3 has 16 amino acids. J lost 4 bases, V lost 6 bases, and 11 bases had no gene match. The CDR3 nucleotides are TGTGCCAGCTCGCGAGGACAGGGCGTTCAAGGAAACACCATATATTTT. It is translated as CASSRGQGVQGNTIYF.

The chain uses TRBV6-2 or TRBV6-3 and TRBJ2-5; 12 bases fit TRBD2. V gave up 6 bases and J gave up 2 bases; unmatched junction bases: 4. The CDR3 loop spans 15 amino acids. In germline, CDR1 is MNHEY, CDR2 SVGEGT. This CDR3 is CASSPLAGGQETQYF. The CDR3 region has the DNA TGTGCCAGCAGCCCGCTAGCGGGGGGGCAAGAGACCCAGTACTTC.